This T cell receptor beta chain was observed in a study of PD-1 blockade in classical Hodgkin lymphoma. Study-wide findings and caveats: Exclusion removed patients who began nivolumab under 1 year after ASCT.

With respect to this clone: The antigen is not known.

Assay used: immunoSEQ multiplex PCR; TCRdb lists only in-frame clones, some missing. The table includes around 26,000 clones, roughly 80% detected once. Time point defined: cycle 4 day 1 (C4D1), after five to seven weeks of nivolumab. Exposure to brentuximab vedotin varied, and each patient had relapsed following autologous stem cell transplantation. Thawed PBMCs yielded CD4+ T cells through magnetic negative selection. Trimming pared 0 bases from V and 2 bases from J, leaving 7 bases between. The V gene's germline CDR1 is LNHNV and CDR2 YYDKDF (reference sequence). The CDR3 runs to 14 residues. The sequence derives from a human donor with classical Hodgkin lymphoma. The chain joins TRBV15 to TRBJ2-5, with a possible D match to TRBD1 (6 bases). The sample in question was CD4+ T cells from blood, obtained before the fourth cycle of nivolumab. The CDR3 DNA is TGTGCCACCAGCAGAGACAGGGGACAAGAGACCCAGTACTTC. This gives the protein CATSRDRGQETQYF.